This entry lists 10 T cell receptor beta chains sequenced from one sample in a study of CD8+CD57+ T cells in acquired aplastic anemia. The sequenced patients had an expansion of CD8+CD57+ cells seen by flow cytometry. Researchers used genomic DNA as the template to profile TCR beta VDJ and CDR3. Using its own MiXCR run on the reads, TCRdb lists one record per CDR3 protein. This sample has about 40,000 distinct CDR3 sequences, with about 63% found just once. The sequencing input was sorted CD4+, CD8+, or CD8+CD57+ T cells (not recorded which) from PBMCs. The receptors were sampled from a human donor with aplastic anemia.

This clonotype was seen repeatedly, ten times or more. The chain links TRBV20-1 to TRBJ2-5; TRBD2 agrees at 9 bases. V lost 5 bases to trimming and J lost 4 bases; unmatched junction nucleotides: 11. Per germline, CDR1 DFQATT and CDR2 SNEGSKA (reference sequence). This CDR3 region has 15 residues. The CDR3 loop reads CSAWVSGGEGETQYF. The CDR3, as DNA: TGCAGTGCTTGGGTTAGCGGGGGAGAGGGAGAGACCCAGTACTTC.

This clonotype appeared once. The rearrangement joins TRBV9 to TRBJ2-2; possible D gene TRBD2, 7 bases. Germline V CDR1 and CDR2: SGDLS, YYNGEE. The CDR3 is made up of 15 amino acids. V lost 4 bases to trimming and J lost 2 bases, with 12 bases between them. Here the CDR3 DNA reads TGTGCCAGCAGCCCGGGGGGCCTCAACACCGGGGAGCTGTTTTTT. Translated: CASSPGGLNTGELFF.

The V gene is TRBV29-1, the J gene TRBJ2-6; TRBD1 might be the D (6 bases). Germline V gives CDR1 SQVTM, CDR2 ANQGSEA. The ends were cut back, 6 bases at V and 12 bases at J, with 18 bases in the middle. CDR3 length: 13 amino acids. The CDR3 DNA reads TGCAGCGTCGAATCGGGTTTAGGGGGCGTCCTGACTTTC. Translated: CSVESGLGGVLTF.

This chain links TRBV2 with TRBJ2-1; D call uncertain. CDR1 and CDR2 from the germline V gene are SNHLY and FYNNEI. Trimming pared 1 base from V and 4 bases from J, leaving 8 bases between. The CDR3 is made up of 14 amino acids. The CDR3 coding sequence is TGTGCCAGCAGTGAAGGGGCGAATTACAATGAGCAGTTCTTC. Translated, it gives CASSEGANYNEQFF.

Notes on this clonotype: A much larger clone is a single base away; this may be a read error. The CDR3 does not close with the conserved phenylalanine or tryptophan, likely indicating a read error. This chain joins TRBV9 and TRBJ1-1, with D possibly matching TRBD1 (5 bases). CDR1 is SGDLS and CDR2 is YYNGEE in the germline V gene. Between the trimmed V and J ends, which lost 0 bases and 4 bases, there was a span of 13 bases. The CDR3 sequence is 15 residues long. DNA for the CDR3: TGTGCCAGCAGCGTAGGGGGGACGGGCGGCACTGAAGCTTTCCTT. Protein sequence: CASSVGGTGGTEAFL.

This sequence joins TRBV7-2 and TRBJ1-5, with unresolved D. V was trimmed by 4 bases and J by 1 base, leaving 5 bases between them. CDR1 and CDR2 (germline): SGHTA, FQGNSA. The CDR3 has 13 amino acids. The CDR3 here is CASSSDSNQPQHF. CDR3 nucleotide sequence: TGTGCCAGCAGCTCGGACAGCAATCAGCCCCAGCATTTT.

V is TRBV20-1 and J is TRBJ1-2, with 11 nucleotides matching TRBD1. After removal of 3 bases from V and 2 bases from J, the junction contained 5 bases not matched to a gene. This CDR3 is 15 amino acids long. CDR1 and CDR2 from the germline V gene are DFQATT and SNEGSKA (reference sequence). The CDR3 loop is CSARGTGGGNYGYTF. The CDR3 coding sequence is TGCAGTGCTAGGGGGACAGGGGGTGGGAACTATGGCTACACCTTC.

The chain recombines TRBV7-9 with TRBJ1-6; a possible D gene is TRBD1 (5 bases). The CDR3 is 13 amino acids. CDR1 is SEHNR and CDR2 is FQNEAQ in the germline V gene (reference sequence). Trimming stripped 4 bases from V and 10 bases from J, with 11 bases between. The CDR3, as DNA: TGTGCCAGCAGCTCGGCGCAGGGCTCACCCCTCCACTTT. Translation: CASSSAQGSPLHF.

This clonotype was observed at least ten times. The CDR3 bases are TGTGCCAGCAGCTTAGTACCCGGGGAGCTGTTTTTT. Encoded protein: CASSLVPGELFF. The rearrangement links TRBV7-9 to TRBJ2-2; D gene unclear. Germline V gives CDR1 SEHNR, CDR2 FQNEAQ (reference sequence). CDR3 length equals 12 residues. Trimming shortened V by 1 base and J by 6 bases, and 3 bases separated the two germline ends.

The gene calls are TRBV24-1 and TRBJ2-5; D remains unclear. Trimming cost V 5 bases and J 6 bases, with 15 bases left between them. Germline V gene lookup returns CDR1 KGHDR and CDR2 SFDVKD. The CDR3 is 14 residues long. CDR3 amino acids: CATSVTSGGQTQYF. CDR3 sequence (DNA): TGTGCCACCAGTGTTACGTCGGGTGGGCAGACCCAGTACTTC.